This T cell receptor (beta chain) was documented in a study of T cells in Graves' hyperthyroidism and ophthalmopathy. This clonotype has only a few counts. The CDR3 sequence is 17 residues long. With 4 bases clipped from V and 2 bases from J, the junction kept 6 bases outside the gene matches. Per germline, CDR1 MDHEN and CDR2 SYDVKM. There were TCR beta CDR3 regions amplified from RNA transcripts. First-round RT-PCR with HTBI primers amplified the TCR CDR3 region. TCRdb called the multiplex PCR reads again in MiXCR, with one record for every CDR3 protein. The sample has 500,000 or so distinct CDR3 sequences, 16% seen once.

The material sequenced was blood. The source is a woman in her 30s with Graves' ophthalmopathy. The gene calls are TRBV28 and TRBJ1-4; TRBD1 agrees at 11 bases. The CDR3, as DNA: TGTGCCAGCAGTTACCCACGGACAGGGGGCACTAATGAAAAACTGTTTTTT. It is translated as CASSYPRTGGTNEKLFF.